The T cell receptor (beta chain) described here comes from a study of CD8 T cells in Susac syndrome (dated by TCRdb to the late 2010s). About the investigation overall: Whether CD8+ T cell activation and differentiation in Susac syndrome was antigen driven was tested using repertoire sequencing.

Germline trimming: 7 bases from V, 3 bases from J; junction bases outside gene matches: 6. The CDR3 sequence holds 14 residues, the cysteine and phenylalanine included. The DNA shown is the 42-base CDR3, in frame from base 1. The germline V gene encodes CDR1 SQVTM and CDR2 ANQGSEA. Peripheral blood CD8+ and CD4+ T cells from healthy donors, Susac syndrome patients and multiple sclerosis patients were profiled by high-throughput TCR beta sequencing. The healthy donors served as controls matched for age and sex. Bulk CD8+ and CD4+ T cells were purified by magnetic negative isolation, while CD8+ TEMRA cells were enriched using FACS. Blood was drawn into EDTA tubes, processed within 24 hours, and PBMCs were isolated by density gradient centrifugation. PBMCs intended for TCR sequencing were frozen in liquid nitrogen and were later thawed in a 37 degrees C water bath. The sorted or isolated CD4+, CD8+ and CD8+ TEMRA cells had a purity of 90% or higher.

The paper as a whole reports these results and caveats: The number of individuals in the TCR sequencing and HLA analysis was acknowledged as relatively small.

Comments on this clonotype: Its antigen is still unknown. Base quality data are lacking; no much larger clone is found one base away.

RNA was extracted using the RNeasy kit, and roughly 0.45 to 1 ug of the RNA was reverse transcribed with random hexamers. TCR beta CDR3 regions were amplified with the immunoSEQ multiplex PCR assay covering 54 Vbeta and 13 Jbeta segments. To correct PCR amplification bias, a synthetic template baseline was used for both primer optimization and computational correction. The study's processing was this. Reads were assigned to V, D and J genes according to IMGT and analyzed in immunoSEQ Analyzer, with only productive sequences retained. Clonality was computed as one minus Shannon entropy normalized by log2 of the number of productive unique sequences. Public and private clones were assessed among the 100 most prevalent clones of each patient and control. Clones were defined as Susac-specific if absent from the healthy and MS cohorts, from roughly 1,100 published viral clones and from other ImmuneACCESS disease sequences. Using fastp trimming at Q25 and MiXCR clonotype assembly, TCRdb reanalyzed the public sequencing data and kept in-frame beta chains. Each CDR3 protein gets just one entry, which takes the most common genes and DNA from the rows behind it. The V and J calls were determined by TCRdb, not by the authors. In this sample the table shows 100,000 to 150,000 distinct CDR3 sequences, around 96% of which occur a single time. Of the sample, roughly 0.12% is held by the ten largest clones.

The sample taken for sequencing was CD4+ T cells from PBMCs. Recombination linked TRBV29-1 to TRBJ1-3; TRBD1 aligns with 10 central bases. This receptor was obtained from a human donor in good health. CDR3 reads: CSAMTGGDGNTIYF. The sequence in DNA is TGCAGCGCTATGACAGGGGGCGATGGAAACACCATATATTTT.